This entry lists 18 T cell receptor beta chains sequenced from one sample in a study of T cells in localized non-small cell lung cancer. The repertoire was sequenced with immunoSEQ multiplex PCR; TCRdb's copy has only in-frame clones and lacks some. The sample lists approximately 150,000 clones, 70% to 90% occurring once. The source was peripheral blood, collected before any cancer treatment. The receptors stem from a female donor aged 60 or older with stage I lung adenocarcinoma.

J is TRBJ2-7 and V is TRBV30, with D uncertain. V lost 2 bases, J lost 3 bases, and 11 bases lay in between. Per the germline V gene, CDR1 is GTSNPN and CDR2 is SVGIG (reference sequence). CDR3 size: 13 residues. CDR3 sequence reads: CAWSPSNHYEQYF. Here the CDR3 DNA reads TGTGCCTGGAGTCCCTCGAACCACTACGAGCAGTACTTC.

V and J are TRBV1 and TRBJ2-1; the DNA was not compared with TRBD2, the D call given in the table. TRBV1 counts as a pseudogene. The CDR3 is made up of 13 amino acids. This CDR3 is CTSSQDWGDEQFF. CDR3 coding DNA: TGCACCAGCAGCCAAGATTGGGGGGATGAGCAGTTCTTC.

This chain joins TRBV5-4 and TRBJ2-7; possibly TRBD1 for D (6 bases). The germline V gene encodes CDR1 SGHNT and CDR2 YYREEE (reference sequence). This CDR3 has 16 residues. The V gene lost 4 bases and the J gene lost 1 base, with 18 bases spanning the gap. For the CDR3, the DNA is TGTGCCAGCAGCCACCAATCACTCAGGGGTTCCTACGAGCAGTACTTC. Its translation is CASSHQSLRGSYEQYF. Drawing the rest from reference TRBV5-4 and TRBJ2-7, the complete variable domain is ETGVTQSPTHLIKTRGQQVTLRCSSQSGHNTVSWYQQALGQGPQFIFQYYREEENGRGNFPPRFSGLQFPNYSSELNVNALELDDSALYLCASSHQSLRGSYEQYFGPGTRLTVT.

The chain uses TRBV2 and TRBJ2-7; D possibly corresponds to TRBD2 (5 bases). This CDR3 has 14 amino acids. Germline assignment: CDR1 SNHLY and CDR2 FYNNEI. With 0 bases removed from V and 2 bases from J, the gap between germline ends came to 8 bases. CDR3 nucleotide sequence: TGTGCCAGCAGTGAAGCAACCGGGACCTACGAGCAGTACTTC. Translated: CASSEATGTYEQYF.

This clone was detected once. This chain uses TRBV10-1 with TRBJ2-2; tentatively, D is TRBD2 (6 bases). V was trimmed by 8 bases and J by 3 bases, leaving 10 bases between them. Germline V gives CDR1 WNHNN, CDR2 SYGVQD (reference sequence). The CDR3 runs to 13 residues. The CDR3 spells CASGEEDTGELFF. The CDR3 DNA reads as TGCGCCAGCGGGGAGGAGGACACCGGGGAGCTGTTTTTT.

The chain joins TRBV5-4 to TRBJ1-1; TRBD1 agrees at 7 bases. CDR3 size: 14 residues. The V gene end was trimmed by 4 bases and the J gene end by 3 bases; junction bases not matched to a gene: 6. Per germline, CDR1 SGHNT and CDR2 YYREEE (reference sequence). CDR3 sequence reads: CASSRDRVDTEAFF. As DNA, the CDR3 is TGTGCCAGCAGCCGTGACAGGGTGGACACTGAAGCTTTCTTT.

This chain joins TRBV6-1 and TRBJ1-1; tentatively, D is TRBD1 (5 bases). The CDR3 consists of 15 residues. The V gene lost 2 bases and the J gene lost 3 bases, with 13 bases spanning the gap. Looked up from germline, CDR1 is MNHNS and CDR2 is SASEGT. CDR3 protein: CASSEPGSGYTEAFF. Here the CDR3 DNA reads TGTGCCAGCAGTGAACCAGGGTCGGGTTACACTGAAGCTTTCTTT.

The rearrangement joins TRBV5-8 to TRBJ2-5, with 7 bases lining up with TRBD2. This CDR3 comprises 14 residues. J was trimmed by 1 base and V by 7 bases; bases with no gene match: 7. The germline V gene has CDR1 SGHTS and CDR2 YDEGEE. This CDR3 is CASDQLAIQETQYF. The CDR3, as DNA: TGTGCCAGCGACCAACTAGCGATCCAAGAGACCCAGTACTTC. Filled out from reference TRBV5-8 and TRBJ2-5, the complete variable domain reads EAGVTQSPTHLIKTRGQQATLRCSPISGHTSVYWYQQALGLGLQFLLWYDEGEERNRGNFPPRFSGRQFPNYSSELNVNALELEDSALYLCASDQLAIQETQYFGPGTRLLVL.

V and J are TRBV2 and TRBJ2-7; D ambiguous. V lost 6 bases to trimming and J lost 6 bases, with 9 bases between them. This CDR3 has 11 amino acids. Germline lookup yields CDR1 SNHLY and CDR2 FYNNEI. The CDR3 DNA is TGTGCCAGCAGCGCCAAGGTCGAGCAGTACTTC. Protein product: CASSAKVEQYF.

This sequence joins TRBV30 and TRBJ1-2, with 7 bases lining up with TRBD1. Germline lookup yields CDR1 GTSNPN and CDR2 SVGIG (reference sequence). Unmatched junction bases numbered 6, after V lost 4 bases and J lost 4 bases. This CDR3 region has 13 residues. In DNA form, the CDR3 reads TGTGCCTGGAACCCTGGGACAGTCTATGGCTACACCTTC. It is translated as CAWNPGTVYGYTF.

The chain uses TRBV27 and TRBJ2-4; D ambiguous. The CDR3 contains 18 residues. Germline assignment: CDR1 MNHEY and CDR2 SMNVEV (reference sequence). V was shortened by 5 bases and J by 7 bases, with 27 bases between the two germline ends. The CDR3 protein is CASSTQYPPALMGNIQYF. CDR3 sequence (DNA): TGTGCCAGCAGTACACAATATCCCCCGGCTCTCATGGGGAACATTCAGTACTTC.

This clone qualifies as medium-sized (0.01 to 0.1%). This chain uses TRBV6-4 with TRBJ2-1; TRBD2 matches at 14 bases. Germline V gives CDR1 MRHNA, CDR2 SNTAGT. CDR3 size: 15 residues. With V trimmed by 5 bases and J by 7 bases, 4 bases remained unmatched. CDR3 residues: CASSQTSGRGNEQFF. In nucleotides, the CDR3 is TGTGCCAGCAGTCAGACTAGCGGGAGGGGAAATGAGCAGTTCTTC.

The rearrangement joins TRBV10-3 to TRBJ1-1; D remains ambiguous. The CDR3 runs 17 residues. V was clipped by 2 bases and J by 1 base, with 17 bases between them. Per the germline V gene, CDR1 is ENHRY and CDR2 is SYGVKD. The CDR3 region has the DNA TGTGCCATCAGTGAGGACGATCCTCTGGGCCGGAACACTGAAGCTTTCTTT. Its protein product is CAISEDDPLGRNTEAFF.

In this sample, this clone turned up once. The V and J genes are TRBV5-4 and TRBJ2-1; 7 positions match TRBD2. The ends lost 1 base at V and 6 bases at J; junction bases unmatched: 7. This CDR3 spans 15 amino acids. The germline V gene encodes CDR1 SGHNT and CDR2 YYREEE (reference sequence). CDR3 region: CASSLWLAAVNEQFF. The CDR3 coding sequence is TGTGCCAGCAGCTTGTGGCTAGCGGCCGTCAATGAGCAGTTCTTC.

The chain combines TRBV5-1 with TRBJ2-1; tentative D call: TRBD2 (6 bases). The CDR3 is made up of 14 amino acids. V dropped 2 bases and J dropped 6 bases, with 12 bases sitting between them. Germline-derived CDR1 and CDR2 are SGHRS and YFSETQ. The CDR3, as DNA: TGCGCCAGCAGCTTCGAGGACGGGAGCAATGAGCAGTTCTTC. Its protein is CASSFEDGSNEQFF.

Only one count was recorded for this clone. This sequence joins TRBV30 and TRBJ1-4, with D unresolved. V was clipped by 2 bases and J by 4 bases, with 8 bases between them. This CDR3 contains 13 residues. Germline CDR1 and CDR2: GTSNPN and SVGIG (reference sequence). CDR3 bases: TGTGCCTGGAGTACCGGAGATAATGAAAAACTGTTTTTT. The encoded protein is CAWSTGDNEKLFF. Drawing the rest from reference TRBV30 and TRBJ1-4, the complete variable domain is SQTIHQWPATLVQPVGSPLSLECTVEGTSNPNLYWYRQAAGRGLQLLFYSVGIGQISSEVPQNLSASRPQDRQFILSSKKLLLSDSGFYLCAWSTGDNEKLFFGSGTQLSVL.

This clone was observed a handful of times. The chain joins TRBV7-8 to TRBJ2-5; 11 nucleotides line up with TRBD2. V dropped 7 bases and J dropped 5; count of bases not matched to a gene: 12. This CDR3 spans 16 amino acids. From germline, CDR1 is SGHVS and CDR2 FQNEAQ. The chain's CDR3 is CASTATTSGSGETQYF. The DNA for the CDR3 is TGTGCCAGCACTGCTACAACTAGCGGGAGCGGGGAGACCCAGTACTTC.

The rearrangement links TRBV19 to TRBJ2-2; possibly TRBD1 for D (6 bases). Trimming removed 3 bases from V and 0 bases from J, with 8 bases in between. The CDR3 runs 15 residues. CDR1 and CDR2 from the germline V gene are LNHDA and SQIVND (reference sequence). CDR3 sequence: CASSMNRANTGELFF. The CDR3 DNA sequence: TGTGCCAGTAGTATGAACAGGGCGAACACCGGGGAGCTGTTTTTT.